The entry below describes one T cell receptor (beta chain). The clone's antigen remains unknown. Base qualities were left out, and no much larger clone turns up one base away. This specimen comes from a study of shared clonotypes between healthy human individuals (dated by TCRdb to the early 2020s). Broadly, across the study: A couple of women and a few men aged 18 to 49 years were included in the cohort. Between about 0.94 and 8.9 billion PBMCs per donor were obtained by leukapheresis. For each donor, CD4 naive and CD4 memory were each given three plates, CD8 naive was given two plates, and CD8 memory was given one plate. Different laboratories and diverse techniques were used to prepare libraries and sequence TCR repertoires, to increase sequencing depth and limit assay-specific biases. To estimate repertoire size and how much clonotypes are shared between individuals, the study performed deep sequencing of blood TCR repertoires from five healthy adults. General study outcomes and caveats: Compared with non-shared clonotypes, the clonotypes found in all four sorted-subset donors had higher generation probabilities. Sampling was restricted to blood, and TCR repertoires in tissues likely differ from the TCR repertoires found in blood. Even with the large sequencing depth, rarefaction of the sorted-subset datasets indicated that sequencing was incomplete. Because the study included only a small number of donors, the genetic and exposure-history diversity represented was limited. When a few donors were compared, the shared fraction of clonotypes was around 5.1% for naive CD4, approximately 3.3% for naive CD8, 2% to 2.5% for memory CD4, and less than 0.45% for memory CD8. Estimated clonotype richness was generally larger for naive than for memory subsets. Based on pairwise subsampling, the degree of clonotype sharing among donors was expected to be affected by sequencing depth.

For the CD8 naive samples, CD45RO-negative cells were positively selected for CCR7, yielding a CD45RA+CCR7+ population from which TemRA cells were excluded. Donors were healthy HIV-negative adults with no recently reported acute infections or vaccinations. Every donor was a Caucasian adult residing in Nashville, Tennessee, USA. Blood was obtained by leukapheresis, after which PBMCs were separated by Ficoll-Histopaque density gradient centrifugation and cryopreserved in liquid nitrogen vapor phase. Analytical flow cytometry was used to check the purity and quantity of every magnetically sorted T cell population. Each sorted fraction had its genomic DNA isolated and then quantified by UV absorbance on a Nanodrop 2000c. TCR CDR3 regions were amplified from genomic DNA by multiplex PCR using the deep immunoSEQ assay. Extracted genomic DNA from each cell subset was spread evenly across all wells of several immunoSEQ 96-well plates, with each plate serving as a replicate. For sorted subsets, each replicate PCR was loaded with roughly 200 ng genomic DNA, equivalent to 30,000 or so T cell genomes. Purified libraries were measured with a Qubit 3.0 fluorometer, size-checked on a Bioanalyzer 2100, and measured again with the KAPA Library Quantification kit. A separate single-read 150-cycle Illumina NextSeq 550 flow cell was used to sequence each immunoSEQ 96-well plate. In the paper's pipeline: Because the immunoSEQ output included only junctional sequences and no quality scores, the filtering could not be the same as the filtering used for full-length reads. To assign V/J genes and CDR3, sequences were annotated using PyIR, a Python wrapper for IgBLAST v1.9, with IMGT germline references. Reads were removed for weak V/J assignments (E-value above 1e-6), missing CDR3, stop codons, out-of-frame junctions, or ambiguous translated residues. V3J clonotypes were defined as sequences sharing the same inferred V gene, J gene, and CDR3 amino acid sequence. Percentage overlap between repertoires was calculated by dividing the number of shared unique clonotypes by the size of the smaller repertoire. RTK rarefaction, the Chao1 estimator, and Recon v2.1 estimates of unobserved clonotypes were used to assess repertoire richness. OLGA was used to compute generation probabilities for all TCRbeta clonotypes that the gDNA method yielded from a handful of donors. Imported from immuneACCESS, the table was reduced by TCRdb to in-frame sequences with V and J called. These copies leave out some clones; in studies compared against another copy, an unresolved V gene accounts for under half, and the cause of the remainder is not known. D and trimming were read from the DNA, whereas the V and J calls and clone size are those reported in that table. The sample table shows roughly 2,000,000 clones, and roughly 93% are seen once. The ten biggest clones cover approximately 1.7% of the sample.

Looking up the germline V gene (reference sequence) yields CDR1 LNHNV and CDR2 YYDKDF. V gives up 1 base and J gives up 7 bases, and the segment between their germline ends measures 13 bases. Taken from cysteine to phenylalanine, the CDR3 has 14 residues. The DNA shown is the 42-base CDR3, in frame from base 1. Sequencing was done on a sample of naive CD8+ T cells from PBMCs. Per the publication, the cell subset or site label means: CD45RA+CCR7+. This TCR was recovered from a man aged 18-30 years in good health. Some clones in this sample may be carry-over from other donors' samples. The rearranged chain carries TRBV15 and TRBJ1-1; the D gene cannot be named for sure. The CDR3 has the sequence CATSRASGILEAFF. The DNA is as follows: TGTGCCACCAGCAGAGCTTCCGGGATTCTTGAAGCTTTCTTT.